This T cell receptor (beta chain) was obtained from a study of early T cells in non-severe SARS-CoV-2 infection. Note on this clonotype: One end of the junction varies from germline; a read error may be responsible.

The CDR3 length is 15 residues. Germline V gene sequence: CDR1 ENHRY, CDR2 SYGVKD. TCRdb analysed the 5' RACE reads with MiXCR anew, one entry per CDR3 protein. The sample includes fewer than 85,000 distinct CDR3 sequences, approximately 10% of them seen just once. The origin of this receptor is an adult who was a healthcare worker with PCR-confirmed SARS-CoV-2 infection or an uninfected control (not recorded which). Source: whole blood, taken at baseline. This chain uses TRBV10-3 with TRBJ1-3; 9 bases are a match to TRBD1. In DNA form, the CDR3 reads TGTGCCATCACTCCCGGACAGGGGATTGGACACACCATATATTTT. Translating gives CAITPGQGIGHTIYF.